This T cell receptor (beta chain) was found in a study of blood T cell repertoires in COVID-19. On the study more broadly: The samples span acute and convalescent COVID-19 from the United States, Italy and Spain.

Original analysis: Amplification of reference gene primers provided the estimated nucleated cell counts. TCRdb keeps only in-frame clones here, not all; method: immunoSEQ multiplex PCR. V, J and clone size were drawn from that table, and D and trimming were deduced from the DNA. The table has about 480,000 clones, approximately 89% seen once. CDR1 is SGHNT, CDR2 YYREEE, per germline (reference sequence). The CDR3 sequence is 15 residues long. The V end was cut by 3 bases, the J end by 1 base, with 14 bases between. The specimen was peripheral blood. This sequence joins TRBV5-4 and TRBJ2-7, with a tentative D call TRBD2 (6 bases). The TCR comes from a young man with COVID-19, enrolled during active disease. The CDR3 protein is CASSSDGGISYEQYF. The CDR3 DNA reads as TGTGCCAGCAGCTCCGACGGCGGGATTTCCTACGAGCAGTACTTC.